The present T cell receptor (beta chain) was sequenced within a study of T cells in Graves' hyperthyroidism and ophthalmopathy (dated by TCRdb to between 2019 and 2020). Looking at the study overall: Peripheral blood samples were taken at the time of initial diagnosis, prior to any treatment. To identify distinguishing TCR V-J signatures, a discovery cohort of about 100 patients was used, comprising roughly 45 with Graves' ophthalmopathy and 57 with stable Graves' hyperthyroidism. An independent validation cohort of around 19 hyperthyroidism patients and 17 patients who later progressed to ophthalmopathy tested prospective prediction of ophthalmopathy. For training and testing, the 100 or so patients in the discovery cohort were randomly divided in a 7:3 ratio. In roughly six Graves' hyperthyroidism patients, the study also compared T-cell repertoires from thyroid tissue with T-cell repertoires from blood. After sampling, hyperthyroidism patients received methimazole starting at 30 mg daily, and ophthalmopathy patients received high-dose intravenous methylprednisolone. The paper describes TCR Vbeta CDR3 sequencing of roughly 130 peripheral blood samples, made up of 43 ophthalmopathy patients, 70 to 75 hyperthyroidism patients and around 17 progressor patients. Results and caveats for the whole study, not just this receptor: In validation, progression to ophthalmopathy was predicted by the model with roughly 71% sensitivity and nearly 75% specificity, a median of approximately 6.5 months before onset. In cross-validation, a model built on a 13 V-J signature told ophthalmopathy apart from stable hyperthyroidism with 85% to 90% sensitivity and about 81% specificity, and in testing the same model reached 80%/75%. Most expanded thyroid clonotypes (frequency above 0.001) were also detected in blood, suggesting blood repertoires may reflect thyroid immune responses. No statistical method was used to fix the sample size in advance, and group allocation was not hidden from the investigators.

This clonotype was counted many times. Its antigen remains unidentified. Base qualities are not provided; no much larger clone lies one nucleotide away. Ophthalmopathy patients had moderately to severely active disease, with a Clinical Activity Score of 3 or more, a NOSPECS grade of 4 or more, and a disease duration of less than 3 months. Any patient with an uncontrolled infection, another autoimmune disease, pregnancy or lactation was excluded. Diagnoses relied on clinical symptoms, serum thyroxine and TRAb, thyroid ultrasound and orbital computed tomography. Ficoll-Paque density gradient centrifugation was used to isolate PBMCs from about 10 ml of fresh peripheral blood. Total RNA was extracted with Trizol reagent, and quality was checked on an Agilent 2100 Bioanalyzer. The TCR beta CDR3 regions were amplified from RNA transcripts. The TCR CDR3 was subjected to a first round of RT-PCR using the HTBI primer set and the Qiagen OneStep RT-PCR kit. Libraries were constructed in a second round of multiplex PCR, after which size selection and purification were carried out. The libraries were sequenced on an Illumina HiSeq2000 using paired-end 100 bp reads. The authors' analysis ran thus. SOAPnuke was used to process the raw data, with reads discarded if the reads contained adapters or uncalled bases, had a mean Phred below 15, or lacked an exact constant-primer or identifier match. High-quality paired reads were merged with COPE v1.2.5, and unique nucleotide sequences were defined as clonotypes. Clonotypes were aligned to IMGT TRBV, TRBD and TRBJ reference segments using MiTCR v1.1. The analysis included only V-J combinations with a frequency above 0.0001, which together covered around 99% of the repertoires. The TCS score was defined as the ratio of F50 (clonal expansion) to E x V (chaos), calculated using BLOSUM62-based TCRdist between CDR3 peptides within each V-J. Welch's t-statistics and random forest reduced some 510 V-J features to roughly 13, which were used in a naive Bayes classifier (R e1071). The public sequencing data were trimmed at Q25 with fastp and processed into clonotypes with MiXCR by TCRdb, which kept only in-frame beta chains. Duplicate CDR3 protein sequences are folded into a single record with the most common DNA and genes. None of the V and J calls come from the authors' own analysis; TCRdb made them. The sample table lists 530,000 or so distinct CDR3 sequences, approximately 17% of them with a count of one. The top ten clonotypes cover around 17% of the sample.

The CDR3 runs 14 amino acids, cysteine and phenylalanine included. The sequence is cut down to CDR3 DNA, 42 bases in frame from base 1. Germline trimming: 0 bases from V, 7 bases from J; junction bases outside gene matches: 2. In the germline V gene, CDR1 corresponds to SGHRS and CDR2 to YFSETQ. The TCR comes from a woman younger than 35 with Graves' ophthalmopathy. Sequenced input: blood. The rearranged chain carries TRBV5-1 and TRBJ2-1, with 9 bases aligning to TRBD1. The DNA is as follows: TGCGCCAGCAGCTTGGGGGACAGGGTTAATGAGCAGTTCTTC. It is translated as CASSLGDRVNEQFF.